Below, one TCR beta chain is given with its context. TCRdb's copy holds only in-frame clones and misses some; the assay was immunoSEQ multiplex PCR. The top ten hold 1% to 1.5% of the sample, which has roughly 250,000 clones, 75% to 90% seen once. The sample comes from a study of cytomegalovirus exposure and HLA in healthy donors. This CDR3 is 13 amino acids long. V lost 5 bases to trimming and J lost 1 base, with 8 bases between them. The germline gives CDR1 SEHNR, CDR2 FQNEAQ (reference sequence). The gene calls are TRBV7-9 and TRBJ1-1, with a possible D match to TRBD1 (5 bases). What was sequenced was PBMCs. This clonotype originated in a woman younger than 45 in good health and CMV-seropositive. This CDR3 is CASSHQGNTEAFF. The CDR3 DNA follows: TGTGCCAGCAGCCACCAGGGGAACACTGAAGCTTTCTTT.